The source of this TCR beta chain is a study of T cells in Graves' hyperthyroidism and ophthalmopathy. This clonotype was observed many times. Authors of the study amplified TCR beta CDR3 regions from RNA transcripts. TCR CDR3 underwent first-round RT-PCR with the HTBI primer set. MiXCR was run by TCRdb on the multiplex PCR reads, yielding one entry per CDR3 protein. The table lists hundreds of thousands of distinct CDR3 sequences, around 16% of them singletons. Sequences were obtained from blood. This receptor was taken from a woman younger than 45 with Graves' hyperthyroidism.

CDR3 region: CASSLFTSGVETQYF. As DNA, the CDR3 is TGTGCCAGCAGCCTATTTACTAGCGGGGTCGAGACCCAGTACTTC. This chain uses TRBV12-3 or TRBV12-4 with TRBJ2-5, with 10 bases lining up with TRBD2. The CDR3 is 15 amino acids. Unmatched junction bases numbered 9, after V lost 6 bases and J lost 5 bases.